This TCR beta chain comes out of a study of regulatory T cells in long-lasting Graves disease. General observations from the study: Persistent disease preferred TRBV28, TRBJ1-2 and TRBJ2-5; new disease, TRBV20-1 and TRBJ2-1.

The CDR3 has 11 residues. Between the trimmed V and J ends, which lost 8 bases and 4 bases, there was a span of 8 bases. From germline, CDR1 is MDHEN and CDR2 SYDVKM. Noted time point: newly diagnosed GD, antithyroid drugs for less than 3 months. PBMC RNA served as the TCR library source. The collection involved drawing 7.5 to 9.5 milliliters of peripheral blood into EDTA tubes. Arm-PCR of CDR3 regions and iRepertoire HTBI primers were the basis on which TCR beta libraries were built. TCRdb reprocessed the multiplex PCR reads via MiXCR and lists one record per CDR3 protein. The sample consists of roughly 420,000 distinct CDR3 sequences, less than 20% of them appearing once. This clonotype was counted ten times or more. Its target is unknown. These data also featured in a second study, about T cells in Graves' hyperthyroidism and ophthalmopathy. That publication notes: Ophthalmopathy and stable hyperthyroidism were separated by a 13 V-J model.

V and J are TRBV28 and TRBJ1-1; D remains unclear. The sequencing used peripheral blood mononuclear cells (PBMCs), collected at new diagnosis, from a patient treated with antithyroid drugs. The TCR originated in a woman in her twenties or thirties with Graves disease. CDR3 residues: CASLVGTEAFF. The CDR3 DNA sequence: TGTGCCAGCCTCGTGGGCACTGAAGCTTTCTTT.